Listed here are 22 T cell receptor beta chains from one sample, sequenced in a study of blood T cell repertoires in COVID-19. Clones were sequenced by immunoSEQ multiplex PCR, and TCRdb holds only the in-frame ones, with some missing. The sample has around 180,000 clones, almost 80% seen once; the top ten hold approximately 15%. The sample was peripheral blood. The receptors come from a man aged 55 to 69 with active or convalescent COVID-19.

The chain employs TRBV5-1 and TRBJ1-2; the match to TRBD1 covers 8 bases. Unmatched junction bases numbered 8, after V lost 4 bases and J lost 0 bases. The CDR3 is 16 amino acids. Germline V lookup: CDR1 SGHRS, CDR2 YFSETQ. The CDR3 spells CASSKKTGATNYGYTF. The CDR3 nucleotides read TGCGCCAGCAGCAAAAAGACAGGGGCAACTAACTATGGCTACACCTTC.

Of note for this clone: The same CDR3 is also encoded by other DNA sequences in this sample. The genes are TRBV7-2 and TRBJ1-3; TRBD1 might be the D (5 bases). Germline V gives CDR1 SGHTA, CDR2 FQGNSA. There are 16 residues in the CDR3. Trimming removed 3 bases from V and 0 bases from J, with 12 bases in between. The CDR3 coding sequence is TGTGCCAGCAGCTTGGCAGGGAGGAACTCTGGAAACACCATATATTTT. Its protein product is CASSLAGRNSGNTIYF.

V and J are TRBV3-1 (or the pseudogene TRBV3-2) and TRBJ1-1; D uncertain. The CDR3 has 14 residues. In germline, CDR1 is LGHDT, CDR2 YNNKEL (reference sequence). V shed 1 base and J shed 2 bases, with 8 bases lying between them. This chain's CDR3 is CASSQGATNTEAFF. The CDR3 coding sequence is TGTGCCAGCAGCCAAGGGGCAACCAACACTGAAGCTTTCTTT.

The table lists this clone with a count of one. CDR3 bases: TGTGCCAGCAGTACAGCGGCCTCCTACAATGAGCAGTTCTTC. This sequence encodes CASSTAASYNEQFF. The chain uses TRBV2 and TRBJ2-1; D may be TRBD2 (5 bases). The germline V gene has CDR1 SNHLY and CDR2 FYNNEI. Trimming cost V 5 bases and J 0 bases, with 8 bases left between them. The CDR3 is 14 amino acids.

This clone was found many times. The chain has TRBV5-1 and TRBJ2-2; 7 nucleotides line up with TRBD1. Losses at the gene ends were 4 bases for V and 6 bases for J; bases not matched to a gene: 9. The CDR3 runs to 15 residues. Germline lookup yields CDR1 SGHRS and CDR2 YFSETQ. The CDR3 region is CASSPTGTVSGELFF. DNA for the CDR3: TGCGCCAGCAGCCCCACCGGGACAGTCTCCGGGGAGCTGTTTTTT.

Only a few counts were recorded for this clone. The V call is TRBV6-5, the J call TRBJ2-7, with D maybe TRBD1 (5 bases). CDR3 length equals 14 residues. V was shortened by 5 bases and J by 6 bases, with 17 bases between the two germline ends. Germline CDR1 is MNHEY and CDR2 is SVGAGI. CDR3 DNA: TGTGCCAGCAGTCCTTTGCGTCTTAGGGGCGAGCAGTACTTC. Its protein is CASSPLRLRGEQYF.

The genes are TRBV10-3 and TRBJ2-7; D possibly corresponds to TRBD2 (6 bases). V gave up 7 bases and J gave up 3 bases, with 25 bases separating them. The CDR3 totals 17 residues. Germline lookup yields CDR1 ENHRY and CDR2 SYGVKD. The CDR3: CAITKGGPGTHFYEQYF. Here the CDR3 DNA reads TGTGCCATCACCAAGGGTGGACCCGGGACTCACTTCTACGAGCAGTACTTC.

The chain links TRBV18 to TRBJ2-7; D gene ambiguous. With 2 bases removed from V and 4 bases from J, the gap between germline ends came to 9 bases. This CDR3 has 13 amino acids. Germline V gene sequence: CDR1 KGHSH, CDR2 LQKENI. CDR3 in amino acids: CASSPVQQYEQYF. CDR3 nucleotides: TGTGCCAGCTCACCAGTACAGCAATACGAGCAGTACTTC.

The V and J genes are TRBV19 and TRBJ2-5; 7 nucleotides line up with TRBD2. The CDR3 has 17 amino acids. With V trimmed by 0 bases and J by 2 bases, 9 bases remained unmatched. CDR1 and CDR2 from the germline V gene are LNHDA and SQIVND (reference sequence). CDR3 protein: CASSIDRGLGEQETQYF. The CDR3 DNA follows: TGTGCCAGTAGTATAGATCGCGGACTAGGGGAACAAGAGACCCAGTACTTC.

The chain links TRBV5-4 to TRBJ2-1, with TRBD2 identical over 11 bases. The CDR3 runs to 16 residues. V shed 0 bases and J 15 bases; nucleotides not matched to a gene: 14. CDR1 is SGHNT and CDR2 is YYREEE in the germline V gene (reference sequence). The chain's CDR3 is CASSLVPTSGRGEWFF. The CDR3 nucleotides are TGTGCCAGCAGCTTGGTTCCCACTAGCGGGAGAGGGGAGTGGTTCTTC.

This rearrangement joins TRBV27 to TRBJ1-3; a possible D gene is TRBD1 (5 bases). The germline V gene has CDR1 MNHEY and CDR2 SMNVEV (reference sequence). The CDR3 extends over 14 amino acids. Trimming removed 2 bases at V and 0 bases at J, with 5 bases between. CDR3 nucleotides: TGTGCCAGCAGTTTAACAGGCTCTGGAAACACCATATATTTT. This sequence encodes CASSLTGSGNTIYF.

The rearrangement joins TRBV4-3 to TRBJ2-1; TRBD2 aligns across 11 bases. Germline lookup yields CDR1 LGHNA and CDR2 YSLEER. The trim removed 0 bases at V and 9 bases at J, leaving 10 bases unmatched. CDR3 length: 17 amino acids. DNA of the CDR3: TGCGCCAGCAGCCAAGATAGGCTACTAGCGGGAGCCTCTGAGCAGTTCTTC. Its protein is CASSQDRLLAGASEQFF.

The chain carries TRBV14 and TRBJ2-7, with 8 bases fitting TRBD1. CDR1 and CDR2 from the germline V gene are SGHDN and FVKESK. The CDR3 runs 17 residues. Trimming cost V 0 bases and J 6 bases; bases outside gene matches: 13. CDR3 in DNA: TGTGCCAGCAGCCAAGATCCACCCACAGGGGGGCGTCCCGAGCAGTACTTC. Its protein is CASSQDPPTGGRPEQYF.

The V gene is TRBV4-1, the J gene TRBJ2-7; perhaps TRBD1 as D (6 bases). The CDR3 covers 15 residues. V lost 1 base and J 9 bases, leaving 19 bases between the germline ends. Germline CDR1 reads MGHRA; CDR2 reads YSYEKL. DNA of the CDR3: TGCGCCAGCAGCCAAGGGGCGGACAGTCGTCGAAGGCAGTACTTC. It codes for CASSQGADSRRRQYF.

The J gene is TRBJ1-5, the V gene TRBV10-3; 9 bases agree with TRBD1. Germline V lookup: CDR1 ENHRY, CDR2 SYGVKD. The CDR3 is 16 residues long. J gave up 2 bases and V 5 bases, and 7 bases lay outside the gene matches. The DNA of the CDR3 is TGTGCCATCAGTACGACAGGGGGAGGGGGCAATCAGCCCCAGCATTTT. This translates into CAISTTGGGGNQPQHF.

This sequence joins TRBV19 and TRBJ2-3; weak D call: TRBD2 (5 bases). V gave up 10 bases and J gave up 2 bases, with 16 bases separating them. The CDR3 extends over 14 amino acids. From germline, CDR1 is LNHDA and CDR2 SQIVND (reference sequence). The CDR3 is CATQSGGATDTQYF. CDR3 nucleotide sequence: TGTGCCACCCAATCAGGAGGAGCCACAGATACGCAGTATTTT.

The rearrangement joins TRBV25-1 to TRBJ2-5, with D perhaps matching TRBD1 (5 bases). Germline-derived CDR1 and CDR2 are MGHDK and SYGVNS. V was pared by 6 bases and J by 4 bases, with 12 bases between. The CDR3 totals 13 residues. CDR3 bases: TGTGCCAGCAGGGCAGGGCGTCCAGAGACCCAGTACTTC. Amino acids: CASRAGRPETQYF.

The CDR3 sequence: CASSRGEGSYEQYF. The CDR3, as DNA: TGTGCCAGCAGTCGTGGGGAGGGCTCCTACGAGCAGTACTTC. The rearrangement links TRBV6-5 to TRBJ2-7; 7 nucleotides agree with TRBD2. CDR3 length equals 14 residues. From germline, CDR1 is MNHEY and CDR2 SVGAGI. V dropped 5 bases and J dropped 0; count of bases not matched to a gene: 4.

V usage is TRBV5-4 and J usage is TRBJ2-7, with 11 bases lining up with TRBD2. Germline lookup yields CDR1 SGHNT and CDR2 YYREEE (reference sequence). Unmatched junction bases numbered 11, after V lost 4 bases and J lost 5 bases. CDR3 length equals 16 residues. Here the CDR3 DNA reads TGTGCCAGCAGCGGAATAGCGGGAGGGCCCGGGGACGAGCAGTACTTC. The encoded protein is CASSGIAGGPGDEQYF.

This clone was found once. The V and J genes are TRBV5-1 and TRBJ2-7, with TRBD2 as a possible D gene (5 bases). CDR3 size: 14 residues. Trimming took off 4 bases at V and 1 base at J, with 12 bases between the two ends. Germline V CDR1 and CDR2: SGHRS, YFSETQ. Written as DNA, the CDR3 is TGCGCCAGCAGCCGAGGGTACGGTTCCTACGAGCAGTACTTC. Amino acids: CASSRGYGSYEQYF.

The CDR3 DNA is TGTGCCAGTAGTCGTTCGGGGGTTCGTAGAGAGACCCAGTACTTC. Its protein is CASSRSGVRRETQYF. V usage is TRBV19 and J usage is TRBJ2-5; tentatively, D is TRBD2 (6 bases). This CDR3 spans 15 amino acids. Looked up from germline, CDR1 is LNHDA and CDR2 is SQIVND (reference sequence). Trimming pared 5 bases from V and 4 bases from J, leaving 17 bases between.

The V call is TRBV2, the J call TRBJ2-7; TRBD2 aligns across 13 bases. Germline CDR1 SNHLY, CDR2 FYNNEI. J lost 7 bases, V lost 7 bases, and 7 bases had no gene match. CDR3 length equals 14 residues. The CDR3 DNA reads as TGTGCCAGCAATCGACTAGCGGGAGGTGGGGAGCAGTACTTC. Protein product: CASNRLAGGGEQYF. Variable domain in full (rest from reference TRBV2 and TRBJ2-7): EPEVTQTPSHQVTQMGQEVILRCVPISNHLYFYWYRQILGQKVEFLVSFYNNEISEKSEIFDDQFSVERPDGSNFTLKIRSTKLEDSAMYFCASNRLAGGGEQYFGPGTRLTVT.